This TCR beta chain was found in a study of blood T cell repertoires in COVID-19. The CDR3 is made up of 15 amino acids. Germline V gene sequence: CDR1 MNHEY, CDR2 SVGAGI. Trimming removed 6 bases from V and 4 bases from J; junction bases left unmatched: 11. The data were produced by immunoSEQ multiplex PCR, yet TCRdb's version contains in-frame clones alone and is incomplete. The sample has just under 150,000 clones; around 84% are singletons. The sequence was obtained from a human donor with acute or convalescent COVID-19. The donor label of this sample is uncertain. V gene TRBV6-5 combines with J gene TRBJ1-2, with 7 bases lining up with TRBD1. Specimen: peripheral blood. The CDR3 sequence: CASRSPGQTIYGYTF. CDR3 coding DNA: TGTGCCAGCAGGTCTCCGGGACAGACGATCTATGGCTACACCTTC.